Given below is one T cell receptor (beta chain) in context. Its target is not known. This CDR3 contains 17 residues. CDR1 and CDR2 (germline): SGHAT, FQNNGV. Deletions cut 0 bases from V and 0 bases from J, with 12 bases between. The sample is drawn from a study of T-cell memory formation after mild COVID-19. Study information: Across donors, TCR clusters were largely donor specific. Study-wide results and limits: Researchers report contracting CD4+ clones mostly in CM and EM, with CD8+ clones in EMRA.

TCRdb recomputed calls from the 5' RACE reads with MiXCR, one row per CDR3 protein. The sample shows hundreds of thousands of distinct CDR3 sequences, about 19% of them seen only once. The specimen sequenced was PBMCs or a T cell subset sorted from them (not recorded which). The source is an adult woman who had mild COVID-19 (a few samples of this study predate the infection). Cell type and time point are not known. V is TRBV11-2 and J is TRBJ2-1; D gene ambiguous. CDR3 in amino acids: CASSLDLAGYSYNEQFF. DNA of the CDR3: TGTGCCAGCAGCTTAGATTTGGCAGGCTACTCCTACAATGAGCAGTTCTTC. Combining the CDR3 with reference TRBV11-2 and TRBJ2-1 gives the whole variable domain EAGVAQSPRYKIIEKRQSVAFWCNPISGHATLYWYQQILGQGPKLLIQFQNNGVVDDSQLPKDRFSAERLKGVDSTLKIQPAKLEDSAVYLCASSLDLAGYSYNEQFFGPGTRLTVL.